Described below is a single T cell receptor beta chain sequence and its context. No antigen is known for it. In the source study's methods: Out-of-frame sequences were removed, leaving 2 million to 2.5 million distinct TCRbeta sequences. Assay used: immunoSEQ multiplex PCR; TCRdb lists only in-frame clones, some missing. The DNA was the basis for D and trimming; V, J and clone size are from that table. The data hold about 31,000 clones, with approximately 72% observed a single time. The sort gate was single viable CD3+CD4+CD8-CD45RO+ cells for memory CD4+ T cells. CMV serostatus came from serum IgG against pp150, pp28, p38, p52. CD4+ T cells were isolated by positive magnetic selection. Trimming pared 3 bases from V and 5 bases from J, leaving 17 bases between. The CDR3 runs to 15 residues. Germline CDR1 is SGHTA and CDR2 is FQGNSA. The data originate from a study of memory CD4+ T cells and cytomegalovirus serostatus.

Study-wide points: Each of approximately 61 CMV-associated TCRbeta sequences occurred in one to five individuals.

The sequence was obtained from an adult in good health and CMV-seronegative. Some clones in this sample may be carry-over from other donors' samples. The rearrangement joins TRBV7-2 to TRBJ2-7, with a possible D match to TRBD2 (6 bases). Specimen: memory CD4+ T cells from blood. The CDR3 loop reads CASSFSLGLSDEQYF. The CDR3 nucleotides read TGTGCCAGCAGCTTCTCACTGGGACTTTCGGACGAGCAGTACTTC. Together with reference TRBV7-2 and TRBJ2-7, the CDR3 gives the full variable domain: GAGVSQSPSNKVTEKGKDVELRCDPISGHTALYWYRQSLGQGLEFLIYFQGNSAPDKSGLPSDRFSAERTGGSVSTLTIQRTQQEDSAVYLCASSFSLGLSDEQYFGPGTRLTVT.